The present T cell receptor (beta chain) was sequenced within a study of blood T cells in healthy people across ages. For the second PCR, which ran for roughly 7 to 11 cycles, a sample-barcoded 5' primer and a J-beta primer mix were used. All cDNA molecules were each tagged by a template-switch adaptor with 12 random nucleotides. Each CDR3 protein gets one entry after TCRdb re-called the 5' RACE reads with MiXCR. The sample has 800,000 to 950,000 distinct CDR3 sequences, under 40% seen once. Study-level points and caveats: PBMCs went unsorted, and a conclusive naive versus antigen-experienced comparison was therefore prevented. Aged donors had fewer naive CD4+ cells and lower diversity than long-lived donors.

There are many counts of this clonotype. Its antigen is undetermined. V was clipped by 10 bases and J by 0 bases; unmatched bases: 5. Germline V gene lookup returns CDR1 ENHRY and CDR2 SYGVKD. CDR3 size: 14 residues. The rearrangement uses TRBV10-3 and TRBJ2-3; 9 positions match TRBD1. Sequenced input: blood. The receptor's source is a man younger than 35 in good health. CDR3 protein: CATTGGTSTDTQYF. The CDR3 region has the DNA TGTGCCACGACAGGGGGGACTAGCACAGATACGCAGTATTTT.